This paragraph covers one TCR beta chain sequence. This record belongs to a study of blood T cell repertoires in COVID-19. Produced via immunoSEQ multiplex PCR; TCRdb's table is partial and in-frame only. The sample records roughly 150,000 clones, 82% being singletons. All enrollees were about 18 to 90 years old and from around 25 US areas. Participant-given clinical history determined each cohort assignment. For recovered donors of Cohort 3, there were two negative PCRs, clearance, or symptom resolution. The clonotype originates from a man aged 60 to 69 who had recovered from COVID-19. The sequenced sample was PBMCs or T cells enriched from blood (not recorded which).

This CDR3 is CSVQKGGPYEQYF. The CDR3 coding sequence is TGCAGCGTCCAGAAGGGAGGGCCCTACGAGCAGTACTTC. The V call is TRBV29-1, the J call TRBJ2-7; 7 positions match TRBD2. The CDR3 runs 13 residues. Germline CDR1 and CDR2: SQVTM and ANQGSEA. With V trimmed by 6 bases and J by 2 bases, 7 bases remained unmatched.